The clone carrying this T cell receptor (beta chain) was observed many times. The antigen remains undetermined. This entry comes from a study of regulatory T cells in long-lasting Graves disease. Regarding the study as a whole: Favoring TRBV28, TRBJ1-2 and TRBJ2-5 was a feature seen in persistent disease.

Building the TCR beta libraries relied on iRepertoire HTBI primers, and CDR3 regions underwent Arm-PCR. TCRdb re-called the multiplex PCR reads through MiXCR, storing one row per CDR3 protein. In the table there are 400,000 to 600,000 distinct CDR3 sequences, 20% to 25% of which are singletons. As for time point: persistent/refractory GD, antithyroid drugs over 5 years with positive TRAb. PBMCs provided the RNA from which the TCR library was made. CDR3 length: 14 amino acids. Germline V CDR1 and CDR2: SGHVS, FNYEAQ. The V and J ends lost 1 base and 4 bases respectively, with 10 bases between them. The sample consisted of peripheral blood mononuclear cells (PBMCs), taken when the disease was refractory, from a patient treated with antithyroid drugs. This receptor was identified in a female donor with Graves disease. The gene calls are TRBV7-6 and TRBJ2-5, with D possibly TRBD2 on 5 matching bases. The CDR3 coding sequence is TGTGCCAGCAGCTTAGGAGCGGTTCGAGAGACCCAGTACTTC. This translates into CASSLGAVRETQYF.